The present T cell receptor (beta chain) was sequenced within a study of blood T cell repertoires in COVID-19. How the authors handled the data: Estimation of nucleated cell counts was performed using reference gene primer amplification. Libraries were prepared by immunoSEQ multiplex PCR; TCRdb keeps only in-frame clonotypes and omits some of them. D and trimming were read from the DNA, whereas the V and J calls and clone size are those reported in that table. The sample lists around 68,000 clones; roughly 88% were seen once. V was shortened by 5 bases and J by 3 bases, with 3 bases between the two germline ends. Per germline, CDR1 KGHSH and CDR2 LQKENI. The CDR3 is 11 amino acids.

This chain links TRBV18 with TRBJ2-3; D ambiguous. The clonotype was recovered from a human donor in a cohort sampled during active COVID-19. The material sequenced was peripheral blood. The CDR3 loop is CASSSTDTQYF. Written as DNA, the CDR3 is TGTGCCAGCTCATCAACAGATACGCAGTATTTT.